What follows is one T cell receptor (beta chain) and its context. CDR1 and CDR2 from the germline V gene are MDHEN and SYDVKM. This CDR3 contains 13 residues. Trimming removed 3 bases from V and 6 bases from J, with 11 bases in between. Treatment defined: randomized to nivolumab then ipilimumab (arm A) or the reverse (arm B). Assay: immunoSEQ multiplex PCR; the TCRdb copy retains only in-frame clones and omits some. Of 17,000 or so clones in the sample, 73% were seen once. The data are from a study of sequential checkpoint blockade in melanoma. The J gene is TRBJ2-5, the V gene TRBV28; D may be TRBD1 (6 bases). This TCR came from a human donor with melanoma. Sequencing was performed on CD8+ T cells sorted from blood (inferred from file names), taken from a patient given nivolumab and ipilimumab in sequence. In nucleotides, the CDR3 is TGTGCCAGCAGTTTCAGGGGTGGGAAGACCCAGTACTTC. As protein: CASSFRGGKTQYF.